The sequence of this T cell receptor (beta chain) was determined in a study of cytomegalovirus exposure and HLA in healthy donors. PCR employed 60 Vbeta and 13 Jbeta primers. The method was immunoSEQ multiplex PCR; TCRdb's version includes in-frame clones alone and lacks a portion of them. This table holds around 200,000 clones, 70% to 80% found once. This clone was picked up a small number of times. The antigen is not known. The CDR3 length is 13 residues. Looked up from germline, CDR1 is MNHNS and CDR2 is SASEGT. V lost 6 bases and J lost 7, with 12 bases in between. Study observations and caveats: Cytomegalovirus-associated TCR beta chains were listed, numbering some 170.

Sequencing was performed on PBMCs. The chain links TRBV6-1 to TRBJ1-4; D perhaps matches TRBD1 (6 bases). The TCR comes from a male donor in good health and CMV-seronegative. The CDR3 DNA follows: TGTGCCAGCAGGATGGGGGACATTGAAAAACTGTTTTTT. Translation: CASRMGDIEKLFF.